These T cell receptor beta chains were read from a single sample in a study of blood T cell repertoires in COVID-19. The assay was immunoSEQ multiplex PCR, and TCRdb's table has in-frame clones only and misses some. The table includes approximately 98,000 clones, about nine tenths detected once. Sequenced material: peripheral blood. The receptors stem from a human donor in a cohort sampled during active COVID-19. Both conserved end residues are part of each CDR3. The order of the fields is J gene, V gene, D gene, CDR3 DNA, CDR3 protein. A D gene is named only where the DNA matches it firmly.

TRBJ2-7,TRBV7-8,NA,TGTGCCAGCAGAACTACGACAGGCTCCTACGAGCAGTACTTC,CASRTTTGSYEQYF
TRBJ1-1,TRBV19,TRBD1,TGTGCCAGTAGTGTTTACAGGGGAGGGAACACTGAAGCTTTCTTT,CASSVYRGGNTEAFF
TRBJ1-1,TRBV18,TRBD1,TGTGCCAGCTCACCACGGACAGGGGGATATTACACTGAAGCTTTCTTT,CASSPRTGGYYTEAFF
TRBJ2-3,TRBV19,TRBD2,TGTGCCAGTACCCCCTCACGACTAGCGGGGGGGTACACAGATACGCAGTATTTT,CASTPSRLAGGYTDTQYF
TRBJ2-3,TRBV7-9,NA,TGTGCCAGCAGCTTAGCGCTTGGGCTCCGAAAGCTAGATACGCAGTATTTT,CASSLALGLRKLDTQYF
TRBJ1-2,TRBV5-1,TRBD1,TGCGCCAGCAGCTTGGGGGCTACAGGGGCGGGTGGCTACACCTTC,CASSLGATGAGGYTF
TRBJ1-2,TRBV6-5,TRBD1,TGTGCCAGCAGTTTGCGACAGGGAATTGATGGCTACACCTTC,CASSLRQGIDGYTF
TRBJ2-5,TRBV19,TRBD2,TGTGCCAGTAGTACCCAGACTAGCGGGACTTACCAAGAGACCCAGTACTTC,CASSTQTSGTYQETQYF
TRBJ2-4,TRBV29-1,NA,TGCAGCGTTAAGCGACCCGAGGACATTCAGTACTTC,CSVKRPEDIQYF
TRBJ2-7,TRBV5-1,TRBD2,TGCGCCAGCAGCGCGGAGCGGGAGCCCTACGAGCAGTACTTC,CASSAEREPYEQYF
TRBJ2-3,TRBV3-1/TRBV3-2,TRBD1,TGTGCCAGCAGCCAAGAGGGACAGGGGGAAGGAGATACGCAGTATTTT,CASSQEGQGEGDTQYF
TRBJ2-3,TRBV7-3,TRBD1,TGTGCCAGCAGCCCAAAGGGGGCCCATACGCAGTATTTT,CASSPKGAHTQYF
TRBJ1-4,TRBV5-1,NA,TGCGCCAGCAGCTCATCGTTTGGCGGGGATAATGAAAAACTGTTTTTT,CASSSSFGGDNEKLFF
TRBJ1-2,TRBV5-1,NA,TGCGCCAGCAGCTGGACAATGACTTATGGCTACACCTTC,CASSWTMTYGYTF
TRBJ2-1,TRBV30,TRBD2,TGTGCCTGGAGTCATAAGGGACTAGCGGGAAACGAGCAGTTCTTC,CAWSHKGLAGNEQFF